This entry describes one TCR beta chain. No antigen is known for it. During its preparation, the TCRbeta library received unique molecular identifiers. A single record per CDR3 protein comes from TCRdb applying MiXCR to the PCR reads. The table records fewer than 1 million distinct CDR3 sequences, roughly 15% of them present only once. This sample was taken from a study of T-cell reconstitution after alpha-beta-depleted transplantation in children. The CDR3 length is 14 residues. V was cut by 6 bases and J by 2 bases, with 14 bases left in between. Germline V CDR1 and CDR2: SGHDN, FVKESK. Whole-study findings and limits: T-cell counts and diversity at one year post-transplant came mainly from newly produced T cells. Alpha-beta T cells about two months after transplant reportedly derived from several hundred expanded graft clones. Surviving recipient T cells and thymic progenitors underlay high day-60 TCRbeta diversity in some patients.

The chain recombines TRBV14 with TRBJ2-7; D ambiguous. The sample was PBMCs, mostly from graft donor cells, taken 360 days after TCRalphabeta/CD19-depleted stem cell transplant. This TCR was recovered from a male patient younger than 18 who had a stem cell transplant for acute lymphoblastic leukemia, so the T cells may come from the graft donor. The CDR3 is CASRDSGRTYEQYF. The CDR3 nucleotides are TGTGCCAGCAGAGATTCGGGTAGAACCTACGAGCAGTACTTC.